These 29 T cell receptor beta chains came from one sample sequenced in a study of ipilimumab plus nivolumab after autologous stem cell transplantation. Repertoires were generated with immunoSEQ multiplex PCR, while TCRdb's copy carries only in-frame clones and drops some. The sample includes fewer than 95,000 clones, about 83% seen only once; the top ten take roughly 2%. The specimen was PBMCs, collected in a trial of ipilimumab plus nivolumab as post-transplant consolidation. These receptor sequences come from a male donor with diffuse large B-cell lymphoma.

The chain combines TRBV18 with TRBJ1-1; 7 positions match TRBD1. CDR1 and CDR2 (germline): KGHSH, LQKENI. The CDR3 covers 13 residues. The ends lost 5 bases at V and 2 bases at J; junction bases unmatched: 2. In nucleotides, the CDR3 is TGTGCCAGCTCATCAGGGGGAAACACTGAAGCTTTCTTT. It translates to CASSSGGNTEAFF.

The chain is built from TRBV7-2 and TRBJ2-3; unclear D gene. Between the trimmed V and J ends, which lost 5 bases and 1 base, there was a span of 10 bases. The CDR3 length is 14 residues. Germline V gene data show CDR1 as SGHTA and CDR2 as FQGNSA. CDR3: CASSTQAGTDTQYF. The DNA for the CDR3 is TGTGCCAGCAGCACTCAGGCGGGCACAGATACGCAGTATTTT.

This sequence joins TRBV19 and TRBJ2-5, with D possibly matching TRBD2 (6 bases). Germline V gives CDR1 LNHDA, CDR2 SQIVND (reference sequence). V was trimmed by 9 bases and J by 11 bases, leaving 25 bases between them. This CDR3 comprises 14 residues. CDR3 residues: CASSRDPVVREQYF. The CDR3 nucleotides are TGTGCCAGCAGCCGGGACCCCGTTGTACGGGAGCAGTACTTC.

The chain has TRBV21-1 and TRBJ2-5. TRBV21-1 is a known pseudogene. The CDR3 is 17 residues long. CDR3 amino acids: CASSSTGTSRPRETQYF. The CDR3 nucleotides read TGTGCCAGCAGCAGTACCGGGACGTCTCGCCCGAGGGAGACCCAGTACTTC.

The V and J genes are TRBV7-2 and TRBJ2-2; D not certain. V lost 3 bases and J lost 3, with 2 bases in between. The CDR3 spans 12 residues. CDR1 and CDR2 from the germline V gene are SGHTA and FQGNSA. CDR3 in amino acids: CASSFDTGELFF. In DNA, the CDR3 is TGTGCCAGCAGCTTCGACACCGGGGAGCTGTTTTTT.

This rearrangement joins TRBV4-1 to TRBJ1-6; the match to TRBD1 covers 8 bases. The CDR3 consists of 17 residues. V gave up 0 bases and J gave up 8 bases; unmatched junction bases: 9. Per the germline V gene, CDR1 is MGHRA and CDR2 is YSYEKL. The CDR3 coding sequence is TGCGCCAGCAGCCAAGACCCCCTTTCAGGGGGCGATTCACCCCTCCACTTT. As protein: CASSQDPLSGGDSPLHF.

This chain links TRBV18 with TRBJ1-1; no reliable D call. There are 13 residues in the CDR3. Trimming took off 9 bases at V and 1 base at J, with 12 bases between the two ends. In germline, CDR1 is KGHSH, CDR2 LQKENI. As DNA, the CDR3 is TGTGCCAGTTACTCTGTGAGGAACACTGAAGCTTTCTTT. It encodes CASYSVRNTEAFF. Complete variable domain (other parts from reference TRBV18 and TRBJ1-1): NAGVMQNPRHLVRRRGQEARLRCSPMKGHSHVYWYRQLPEEGLKFMVYLQKENIIDESGMPKERFSAEFPKEGPSILRIQQVVRGDSAAYFCASYSVRNTEAFFGQGTRLTVV.

This chain links TRBV6-5 with TRBJ2-3; 13 bases are shared with TRBD2. The germline CDR1 and CDR2 sequences are MNHEY and SVGAGI. This CDR3 has 15 amino acids. Germline trimming cut 7 bases from V and 9 bases from J; bases unmatched to any gene: 10. The CDR3 spells CASTETSGGRPTQYF. The CDR3 nucleotides are TGTGCCAGCACCGAGACTAGCGGGGGGAGACCAACGCAGTATTTT.

This chain connects TRBV2 to TRBJ1-1; the D is unclear. The germline gives CDR1 SNHLY, CDR2 FYNNEI. CDR3 length equals 15 residues. Between the trimmed V and J ends, which lost 0 bases and 1 base, there was a span of 9 bases. CDR3 in DNA: TGTGCCAGCAGTGAAGCGCGAGTGGGGAACACTGAAGCTTTCTTT. This codes for CASSEARVGNTEAFF.

CDR3 sequence reads: CASSLAGDTQYF. In nucleotides, the CDR3 is TGTGCCAGCAGTTTAGCGGGAGATACGCAGTATTTT. The chain combines TRBV25-1 with TRBJ2-3; 7 nucleotides align to TRBD2. V shed 5 bases and J 5 bases; nucleotides not matched to a gene: 1. The CDR3 totals 12 residues. Germline CDR1 reads MGHDK; CDR2 reads SYGVNS.

This clone was recorded once. The J gene is TRBJ2-5, the V gene TRBV5-6; 13 bases agree with TRBD2. Trimming removed 7 bases from V and 4 bases from J; junction bases left unmatched: 10. From germline, CDR1 is SGHDT and CDR2 YYEEEE. The CDR3 length is 16 residues. DNA for the CDR3: TGTGCCAGCTTCTCGGGACTAGCGGGGTTTCGAGAGACCCAGTACTTC. Its translation: CASFSGLAGFRETQYF.

This clone was detected only a few times. This chain joins TRBV29-1 and TRBJ1-2; D is perhaps TRBD1 (5 bases). The CDR3 is 15 residues long. V lost 3 bases and J lost 2, with 16 bases in between. Germline loops: CDR1 SQVTM, CDR2 ANQGSEA. The CDR3 DNA sequence: TGCAGCGTTGAGGGAGGAAGGGGCGCAAACTATGGCTACACCTTC. Amino acids: CSVEGGRGANYGYTF.

The CDR3 is CASSIAAYGYTF. The CDR3 coding sequence is TGTGCCAGTAGTATCGCAGCCTATGGCTACACCTTC. This chain joins TRBV19 and TRBJ1-2; unclear D gene. Germline CDR1 reads LNHDA; CDR2 reads SQIVND (reference sequence). Trimming cost V 3 bases and J 4 bases, with 6 bases left between them. There are 12 residues in the CDR3.

This clone was detected only a few times. The CDR3 DNA follows: TGTGCCAGCTCACCATTAGGGACCTATAATTCACCCCTCCACTTT. This encodes CASSPLGTYNSPLHF. The chain is built from TRBV18 and TRBJ1-6; D ambiguous. Per the germline V gene, CDR1 is KGHSH and CDR2 is LQKENI. This CDR3 spans 15 amino acids. With 2 bases removed from V and 2 bases from J, the gap between germline ends came to 7 bases.

This clone has only one observation. The V call is TRBV6-1, the J call TRBJ2-7; D ambiguous. Trimming took off 2 bases at V and 2 bases at J, with 7 bases between the two ends. Germline loops: CDR1 MNHNS, CDR2 SASEGT. This CDR3 has 13 residues. The CDR3 is CASSEQRTYEQYF. The CDR3 region has the DNA TGTGCCAGCAGTGAACAACGGACCTACGAGCAGTACTTC.

The chain uses TRBV23-1 and TRBJ2-5, with 9 bases aligning to TRBD2. TRBV23-1 has ORF status, its function being uncertain. V shed 5 bases, J shed 5 bases, and the junction held 15 bases outside the gene matches. The CDR3 length is 17 residues. CDR3 loop: CASSARGLAQPGETQYF. CDR3 coding DNA: TGCGCCAGCAGTGCGCGGGGACTAGCCCAGCCGGGGGAGACCCAGTACTTC.

This clone was recorded once. The chain uses TRBV6-5 and TRBJ1-6; D ambiguous. Germline V lookup: CDR1 MNHEY, CDR2 SVGAGI. Trimming pared 2 bases from V and 9 bases from J, leaving 5 bases between. The CDR3 is 12 residues long. The CDR3 nucleotides read TGTGCCAGCAGTTACATTAGTTCACCCCTCCACTTT. Protein product: CASSYISSPLHF.

The V call is TRBV5-8, the J call TRBJ2-3; 9 positions match TRBD2. The CDR3 length is 13 residues. V was pared by 6 bases and J by 4 bases, with 3 bases of the junction left unmatched. In germline, CDR1 is SGHTS, CDR2 YDEGEE. The CDR3 sequence: CASILAGADTQYF. CDR3 DNA: TGTGCCAGCATCTTAGCGGGAGCAGATACGCAGTATTTT.

J is TRBJ2-1 and V is TRBV2; the D gene is possibly TRBD1 (5 bases). The length of the CDR3 is 14 residues. Per the germline V gene, CDR1 is SNHLY and CDR2 is FYNNEI. The V end lost 7 bases, the J end lost 0 bases, and 10 bases lay between the germline ends. CDR3 sequence: CASTGRGSYNEQFF. DNA of the CDR3: TGTGCCAGCACTGGAAGGGGCTCCTACAATGAGCAGTTCTTC.

The V gene is TRBV9, the J gene TRBJ2-5; possibly TRBD1 for D (6 bases). The V and J ends lost 2 bases and 1 base respectively, with 9 bases between them. Germline V gives CDR1 SGDLS, CDR2 YYNGEE. The length of the CDR3 is 14 residues. CDR3 in DNA: TGTGCCAGCAGCGTTAGGGGGATCCAAGAGACCCAGTACTTC. It specifies CASSVRGIQETQYF.

This clone showed up just once. The J gene is TRBJ2-5, the V gene TRBV5-1, with D unresolved. The V end lost 1 base, the J end lost 4 bases, and 11 bases lay between the germline ends. The CDR3 sequence is 14 residues long. The V gene's germline CDR1 is SGHRS and CDR2 YFSETQ. Here the CDR3 DNA reads TGCGCCAGCAGCTTGAGGGATTATGGAGAGACCCAGTACTTC. It codes for CASSLRDYGETQYF.

The chain couples TRBV4-2 to TRBJ2-6, with D maybe TRBD2 (5 bases). CDR1 and CDR2 from the germline V gene are LGHNA and YNFKEQ. V gave up 0 bases and J gave up 2 bases, with 11 bases separating them. This CDR3 has 17 amino acids. The CDR3 DNA follows: TGTGCCAGCAGCCAAGATACGGACGGGGCTGGGGCCAACGTCCTGACTTTC. Translating gives CASSQDTDGAGANVLTF.

CDR3 coding DNA: TGTGCCAGCAGTAAAGGAGGTCCGAGCGGTAACTATGGCTACACCTTC. It translates to CASSKGGPSGNYGYTF. The chain carries TRBV7-8 and TRBJ1-2; D unresolved. The CDR3 runs to 16 residues. V dropped 6 bases and J dropped 1 base, with 18 bases sitting between them. Germline V gene sequence: CDR1 SGHVS, CDR2 FQNEAQ.

The genes are TRBV2 and TRBJ2-3, with D possibly being TRBD2 (6 bases). Trimming left V 4 bases short and J 4 bases short, with 6 bases between. This CDR3 contains 12 residues. Germline V gives CDR1 SNHLY, CDR2 FYNNEI. This chain's CDR3 is CASSGGADTQYF. The CDR3 bases are TGTGCCAGCAGTGGGGGGGCAGATACGCAGTATTTT. Drawing the rest from reference TRBV2 and TRBJ2-3, the complete variable domain is EPEVTQTPSHQVTQMGQEVILRCVPISNHLYFYWYRQILGQKVEFLVSFYNNEISEKSEIFDDQFSVERPDGSNFTLKIRSTKLEDSAMYFCASSGGADTQYFGPGTRLTVL.

This chain uses TRBV27 with TRBJ1-4, with 8 positions matching TRBD1. This CDR3 contains 15 residues. CDR1 is MNHEY and CDR2 is SMNVEV in the germline V gene (reference sequence). The junction had 10 bases not matched to a gene; V was cut back by 5 bases and J by 8 bases. CDR3 region: CASSPRVTGAEKLFF. The CDR3 DNA follows: TGTGCCAGCAGTCCCCGGGTGACAGGGGCGGAAAAACTGTTTTTT. The full variable domain, rest sourced from reference TRBV27 and TRBJ1-4, is EAQVTQNPRYLITVTGKKLTVTCSQNMNHEYMSWYRQDPGLGLRQIYYSMNVEVTDKGDVPEGYKVSRKEKRNFPLILESPSPNQTSLYFCASSPRVTGAEKLFFGSGTQLSVL.

V and J are TRBV6-5 and TRBJ1-1, with a possible D match to TRBD1 (6 bases). The CDR3 runs to 12 residues. Trimming left V 2 bases short and J 8 bases short, with 9 bases between. Per germline, CDR1 MNHEY and CDR2 SVGAGI. Written as DNA, the CDR3 is TGTGCCAGCAGTTACGATGGACAGGAAGCTTTCTTT. Residues: CASSYDGQEAFF.

The chain combines TRBV21-1 with TRBJ2-3; TRBD2 reflects the table's D call only, with no check against the DNA. TRBV21-1 is marked as a pseudogene. CDR3 size: 17 residues. The CDR3 DNA reads as TGTGCCAGCAGCCAAACGCTTGAGGCGGGGGGAAAAACCCTGCAGTATTTT. Amino acids: CASSQTLEAGGKTLQYF.

In its sample, this clone was seen once. The chain links TRBV7-9 to TRBJ2-5; 8 nucleotides align to TRBD1. The CDR3 length is 14 residues. The V gene's germline CDR1 is SEHNR and CDR2 FQNEAQ (reference sequence). The trim removed 3 bases at V and 5 bases at J, leaving 5 bases unmatched. The CDR3 nucleotides read TGTGCCAGCAGCTTCAGCAGGGGGCTTGAGACCCAGTACTTC. Translated, it gives CASSFSRGLETQYF. The complete variable domain, with remaining parts taken from reference TRBV7-9 and TRBJ2-5, reads DTGVSQNPRHKITKRGQNVTFRCDPISEHNRLYWYRQTLGQGPEFLTYFQNEAQLEKSRLLSDRFSAERPKGSFSTLEIQRTEQGDSAMYLCASSFSRGLETQYFGPGTRLLVL.

The chain carries TRBV9 and TRBJ2-4, with 8 positions matching TRBD2. There are 17 residues in the CDR3. Per germline, CDR1 SGDLS and CDR2 YYNGEE. Trimming cost V 0 bases and J 8 bases; bases outside gene matches: 13. As DNA, the CDR3 is TGTGCCAGCAGCGTAGGGTCACGGGGGGGCGGTAGAGACATTCAGTACTTC. Translated: CASSVGSRGGGRDIQYF.